This TCR beta chain was sequenced in a study of blood T cell repertoires in COVID-19 (dated by TCRdb to the early 2020s). In terms of the full investigation: Samples from collaborators originated in the United States, Italy and Spain and spanned both the acute and convalescent phases of COVID-19. The material from the prospective study consisted of cDNA or gDNA derived from T cells, B-cell-depleted T cells, or PBMCs. Deeply sampled blood TCRbeta repertoires from subjects exposed to, actively infected with, or recovered from COVID-19 were included in the dataset. The repertoires were released in a freely available public database intended as a resource for research on the immune response to SARS-CoV-2. Samples came from the ongoing ImmuneRACE study (first 160 participants) plus 1,254 subjects from 6 global collaborators. A de-identified subject ID, COVID-19 status, age in years and sex were almost always included in the sample metadata. HLA class I and class II types, where available, came from metadata supplied by the sample provider rather than from assay-based typing. The investigation overall reported the following: Clinical and demographic metadata were provided uncurated, with the amount varying by source and participant.

Trimmed from V: 4 bases; trimmed from J: 0 bases; junction bases lacking a gene match: 6. Taken from the germline V gene, the CDR1 and CDR2 loops are MDHEN and SYDVKM. The CDR3 spans 16 residues, from the cysteine through the phenylalanine. Only the CDR3 DNA stays, 48 bases, in frame from base 1. In this sample, this clone turned up once. There is no known antigen for this receptor. No much larger clone exists at a distance of one base, and base qualities are not known. The immunoSEQ Assay, a bias-controlled multiplex PCR, was used to amplify TCRbeta CDR3 regions from genomic DNA. Turning to the authors' computational methods: Within the assay, amplification of reference gene primers was used to estimate how many nucleated cells each sample contained. Sequence reads were collapsed and filtered to measure the absolute abundance of every unique TCRbeta CDR3 rearrangement. For each sample, productive Simpson clonality was calculated as the square root of Simpson's diversity index over productive rearrangements. Held by TCRdb, this immuneACCESS table contains in-frame sequences only and omits some clones. Under half of the omission traces to an unresolved V gene where checked; the cause of the rest is unknown. V and J calls and clone size are given by that table; D and trimming were obtained from the DNA. The table for this sample lists roughly 100,000 clones; roughly four fifths of them were counted only once. Approximately 10% of the sample is held by the ten biggest clonotypes.

Whole blood was collected in K2EDTA tubes by collaborating institutions according to the institutions' own protocols. For TCRbeta analysis, collaborator samples were shipped as frozen whole blood, as isolated PBMCs, or as DNA extracted from either sample type. The TCR sequence derives from a woman between 65 and 79 years old with acute or convalescent COVID-19. The sequenced sample consisted of peripheral blood. Rearrangement joined TRBV28 to TRBJ1-5, with 7 bases aligning to TRBD1. The DNA is as follows: TGTGCCAGCAGTTCGACAGGGCGTTATAGCAATCAGCCCCAGCATTTT. This codes for CASSSTGRYSNQPQHF.